Reported below is one T cell receptor (beta chain). Its matching antigen is unknown. TCRdb re-called the 5' RACE reads through MiXCR, storing one row per CDR3 protein. The sample contains approximately 440,000 distinct CDR3 sequences, roughly 18% of which appear only once. This sample is part of a study of CD8 T cells in ankylosing spondylitis. General study results and limits: Disease-linked clones were reportedly significantly enriched in matched ankylosing spondylitis synovial fluid. Typical of ankylosing spondylitis blood, it appeared, was a TCR beta motif of several highly homologous variants.

The clonotype was recovered from a male donor with ankylosing spondylitis. Material for sequencing was blood, either unsorted or a sorted T cell fraction (not recorded which).

The CDR3 DNA follows: TGTGCCAGCAGTTTCGGAGCAAAACAAGAGACCCAGTACTTC. Its protein product is CASSFGAKQETQYF. This chain joins TRBV12-3 or TRBV12-4 and TRBJ2-5; D is uncertain. V was cut by 3 bases and J by 2 bases, with 10 bases left in between. The CDR3 is 14 amino acids.